The clone carrying this TCR beta chain came up many times. These data belong to a study of blood T cells in healthy people across ages. Through a sample-barcoded 5' primer and a J-beta primer mix, a second PCR was run for roughly 7 to 11 cycles. One entry per CDR3 protein results from TCRdb running MiXCR on the 5' RACE reads. The sample yields 1.5 million to 2 million distinct CDR3 sequences, 49% seen once. The sample taken for sequencing was blood. The clonotype comes from a woman between 35 and 50 years old in good health.

As DNA, the CDR3 is TGCAGCGTTCTAGCTAGCACGAACAATGAGCAGTTCTTC. Its protein product is CSVLASTNNEQFF. V gene TRBV29-1 combines with J gene TRBJ2-1; possible D gene TRBD2, 5 bases. V dropped 5 bases and J dropped 5 bases, with 13 bases sitting between them. Germline V gene sequence: CDR1 SQVTM, CDR2 ANQGSEA. The CDR3 has 13 residues.